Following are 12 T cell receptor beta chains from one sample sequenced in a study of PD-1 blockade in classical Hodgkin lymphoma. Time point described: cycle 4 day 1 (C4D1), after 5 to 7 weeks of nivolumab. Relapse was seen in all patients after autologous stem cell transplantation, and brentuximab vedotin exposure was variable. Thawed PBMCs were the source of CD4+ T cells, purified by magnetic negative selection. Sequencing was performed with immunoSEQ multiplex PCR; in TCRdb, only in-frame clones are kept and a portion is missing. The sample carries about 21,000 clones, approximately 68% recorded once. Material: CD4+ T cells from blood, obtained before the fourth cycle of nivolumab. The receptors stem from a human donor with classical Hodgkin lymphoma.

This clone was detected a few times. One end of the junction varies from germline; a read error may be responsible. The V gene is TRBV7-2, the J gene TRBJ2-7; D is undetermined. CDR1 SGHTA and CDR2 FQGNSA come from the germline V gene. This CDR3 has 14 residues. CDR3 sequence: CASSLGASGWEQYF. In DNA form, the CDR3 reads TGTGCCAGCAGTTTAGGCGCGTCGGGTTGGGAGCAGTACTTC.

In nucleotides, the CDR3 is TGTGCCAGCTCACCATCAGGCTCCTACGAGCAGTACTTC. Its protein product is CASSPSGSYEQYF. The chain couples TRBV18 to TRBJ2-7; D gene ambiguous. The germline gives CDR1 KGHSH, CDR2 LQKENI. This CDR3 has 13 residues. V lost 2 bases and J 0 bases, leaving 5 bases between the germline ends.

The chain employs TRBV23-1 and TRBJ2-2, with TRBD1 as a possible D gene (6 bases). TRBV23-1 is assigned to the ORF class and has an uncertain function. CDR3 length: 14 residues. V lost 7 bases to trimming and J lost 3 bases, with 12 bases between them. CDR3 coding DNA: TGCGCCAGCACTCCAGGGGCTGACACCGGGGAGCTGTTTTTT. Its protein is CASTPGADTGELFF.

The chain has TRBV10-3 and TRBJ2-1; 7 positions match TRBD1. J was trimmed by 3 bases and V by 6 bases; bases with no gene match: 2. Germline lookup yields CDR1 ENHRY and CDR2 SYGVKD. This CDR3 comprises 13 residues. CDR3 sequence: CAIRGTVYNEQFF. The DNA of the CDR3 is TGTGCCATCAGAGGGACAGTCTACAATGAGCAGTTCTTC.

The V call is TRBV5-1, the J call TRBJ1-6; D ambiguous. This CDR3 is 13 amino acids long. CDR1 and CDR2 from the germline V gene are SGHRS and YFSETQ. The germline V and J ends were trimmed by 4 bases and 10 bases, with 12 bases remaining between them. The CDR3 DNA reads TGCGCCAGCAGCCTAGGGCTACAATCACCCCTCCACTTT. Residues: CASSLGLQSPLHF.

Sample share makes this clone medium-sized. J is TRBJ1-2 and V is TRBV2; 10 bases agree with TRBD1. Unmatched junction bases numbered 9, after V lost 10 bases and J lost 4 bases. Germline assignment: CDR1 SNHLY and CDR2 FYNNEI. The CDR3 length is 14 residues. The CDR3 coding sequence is TGTGCCACCTTGATCGGGACAGGGGCCTATGGCTACACCTTC. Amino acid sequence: CATLIGTGAYGYTF.

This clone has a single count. The CDR3 nucleotides are TGTGCCAGCTCACCAGGGAGGGCAGGCCATGGAACCCAGTACTTC. This translates into CASSPGRAGHGTQYF. This rearrangement joins TRBV18 to TRBJ2-5; TRBD2 matches at 7 bases. This CDR3 comprises 15 residues. Unmatched junction bases numbered 11, after V lost 2 bases and J lost 8 bases. Germline V gives CDR1 KGHSH, CDR2 LQKENI.

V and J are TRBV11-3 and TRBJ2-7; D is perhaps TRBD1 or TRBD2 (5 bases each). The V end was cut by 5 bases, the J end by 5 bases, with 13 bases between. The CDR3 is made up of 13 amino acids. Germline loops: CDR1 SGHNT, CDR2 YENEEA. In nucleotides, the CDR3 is TGTGCCAGCAGCCCGGGGACGAGTAACGAGCAGTACTTC. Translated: CASSPGTSNEQYF.

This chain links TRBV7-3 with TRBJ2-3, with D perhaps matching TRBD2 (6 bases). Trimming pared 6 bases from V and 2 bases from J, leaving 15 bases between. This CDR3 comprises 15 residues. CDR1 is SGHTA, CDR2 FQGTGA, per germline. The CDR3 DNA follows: TGTGCCAGCAGTCGGAGGGGACGGACCACAGATACGCAGTATTTT. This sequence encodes CASSRRGRTTDTQYF. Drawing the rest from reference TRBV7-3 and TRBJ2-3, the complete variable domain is GAGVSQTPSNKVTEKGKYVELRCDPISGHTALYWYRQSLGQGPEFLIYFQGTGAADDSGLPNDRFFAVRPEGSVSTLKIQRTERGDSAVYLCASSRRGRTTDTQYFGPGTRLTVL.

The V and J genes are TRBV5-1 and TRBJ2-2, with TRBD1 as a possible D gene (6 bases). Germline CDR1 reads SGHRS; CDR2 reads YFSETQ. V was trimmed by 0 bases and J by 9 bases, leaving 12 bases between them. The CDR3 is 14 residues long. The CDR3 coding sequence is TGCGCCAGCAGCTTGGCGGCAGGGGACCGGGAGCTGTTTTTT. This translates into CASSLAAGDRELFF.

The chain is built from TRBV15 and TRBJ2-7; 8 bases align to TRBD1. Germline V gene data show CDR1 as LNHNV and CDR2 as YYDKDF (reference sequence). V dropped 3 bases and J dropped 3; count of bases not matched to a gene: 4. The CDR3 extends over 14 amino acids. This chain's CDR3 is CATSSDGQGYEQYF. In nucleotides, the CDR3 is TGTGCCACCAGCAGTGATGGACAGGGCTACGAGCAGTACTTC.

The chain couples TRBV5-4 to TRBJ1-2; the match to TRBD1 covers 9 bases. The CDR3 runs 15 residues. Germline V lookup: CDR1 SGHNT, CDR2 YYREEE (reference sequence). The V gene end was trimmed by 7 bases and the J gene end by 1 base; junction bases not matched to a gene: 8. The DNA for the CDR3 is TGTGCCAGCTGGAACAGGGGGCGCGGTAACTATGGCTACACCTTC. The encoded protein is CASWNRGRGNYGYTF.